Listed here is a single TCR beta chain. No cognate antigen has been identified for it. No much larger clone exists at a distance of one base, and base qualities are not known. The data derive from a study of PD-L1 blockade in urothelial cancer (dated by TCRdb to about 2017). The study in broad terms: All patients started therapy in the mid-2010s and received atezolizumab 1,200 mg intravenously every 3 weeks. Patients had an ECOG performance status of 0 or 1 and had received between 0 and 3 prior chemotherapy regimens. Durable clinical benefit was achieved by nine patients and was not achieved by 20 patients. Progression-free survival longer than 6 months counted as durable clinical benefit, and TCR features were additionally tested against both progression-free and overall survival. Blood samples gave a median of around 130,000 T cells and 88,000 or so unique TCRs, with a median clonality of 0.080. Blood samples were analyzed 3 weeks after the start of treatment (second dose) and 6 weeks after the start of treatment. The study was an exploratory multi-omic analysis of somatic, immune and clinical correlates of response to PD-L1 blockade with atezolizumab in urothelial cancer. In the same patients who had TCR sequencing, pretreatment tumors also underwent whole exome sequencing and RNA sequencing. Twenty-five of 29 patients were males with bladder-origin urothelial cancer, and 18 of 29 reported a prior smoking history. Approximately 29 patients had pretreatment blood TCR-seq, about 24 had at least one posttreatment blood collection, and about 24 had tumor TCR-seq. Pretreatment tumor samples, along with matched peripheral blood serially collected before and after atezolizumab treatment, were subjected to TCR sequencing. Findings and caveats that apply to the study as a whole: Improved progression-free and overall survival was found to be associated with pretreatment peripheral blood TCR clonality below the median. Small sample size (n ≈ 29) and many exploratory analyses mean the results are intended to be hypothesis-generating. Among patients with durable benefit, tumor-associated TCR clones showed greater expansion in peripheral blood 3 weeks after treatment started (n = 22, p = 0.022).

Inclusive of the bounding cysteine and phenylalanine, the CDR3 is 16 residues long. Here the CDR3 DNA is all that survives: 48 bases in frame from base 1. Sequences LNHDA (CDR1) and SQIVND (CDR2) are obtained from the germline V gene (reference sequence). The junction shows trimming of 4 bases on V and 0 bases on J, plus 13 bases between the germline ends. Each PCR received spiked-in synthetic TCR analog templates so that absolute template abundance could be estimated from read counts. Using the immunoSEQ assay, TCRbeta CDR3 regions were amplified from genomic DNA with bias-controlled V and J gene primers. Rearranged TCRbeta segments were sequenced at approximately 20X coverage. In the paper's pipeline: Clustering was used to correct sequencing errors, and CDR3s were annotated against IMGT so that V, D and J genes could be assigned. Downstream analyses used only productive TCRbeta rearrangements and left out out-of-frame or stop-codon sequences. Clonality was computed as one minus Shannon entropy normalized by the log of the number of unique productive sequences. Fisher's exact test with Benjamini-Hochberg correction, at a threshold of adjusted p below 0.01, was used to find clones that differed between time points or between blood and tumor. TCRdb mirrors the immuneACCESS table, restricted to in-frame sequences. Some clones are absent from its copies; in checked studies, under half trace to an unresolved V gene, and the reason for the others is unknown. The V and J calls and clone size were taken over from that table, and D and trimming were inferred from the DNA. The sample table holds approximately 120,000 clones, of which 86% were seen once. The leading ten clones occupy roughly 2.4% of the sample.

This specimen's time point label, per the study, means: peripheral blood 6 weeks after treatment start. A total of 29 patients with locally advanced or metastatic urothelial carcinoma, treated at Memorial Sloan Kettering on a trial protocol, made up the cohort. Peripheral blood mononuclear cells were collected from each patient pretreatment and during treatment, giving between 1 and 8 total time points per patient. The Qiagen DNeasy Blood extraction kit was used to purify genomic DNA from total PBMCs and tumor samples. Collected pretreatment and during treatment, PBMCs were isolated and stored as previously described.

This TCR was recovered from a man aged 45 to 65 with urothelial cancer. The sequencing here drew on PBMCs, taken around atezolizumab (anti-PD-L1) treatment. Recombination connected TRBV19 to TRBJ2-4; no D segment can be confidently identified. The DNA sequence reads TGTGCCAGTAGTAAGTCTGAGGTCCGAGCCAAAAACATTCAGTACTTC. It translates as CASSKSEVRAKNIQYF.